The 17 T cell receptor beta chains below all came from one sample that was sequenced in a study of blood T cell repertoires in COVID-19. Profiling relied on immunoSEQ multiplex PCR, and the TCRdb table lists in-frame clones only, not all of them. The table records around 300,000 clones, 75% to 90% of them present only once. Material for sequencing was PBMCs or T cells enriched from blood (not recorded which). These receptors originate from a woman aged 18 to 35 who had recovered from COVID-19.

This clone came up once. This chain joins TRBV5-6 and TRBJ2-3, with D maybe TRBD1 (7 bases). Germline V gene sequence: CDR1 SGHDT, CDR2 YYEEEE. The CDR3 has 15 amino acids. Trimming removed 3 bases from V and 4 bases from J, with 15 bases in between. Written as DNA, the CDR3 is TGTGCCAGCAGCTGGCGGCAGGGGGGCGCAGATACGCAGTATTTT. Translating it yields CASSWRQGGADTQYF.

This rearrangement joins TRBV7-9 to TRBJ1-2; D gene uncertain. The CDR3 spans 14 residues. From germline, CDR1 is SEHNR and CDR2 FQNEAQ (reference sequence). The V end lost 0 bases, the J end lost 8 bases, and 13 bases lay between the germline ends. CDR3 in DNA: TGTGCCAGCAGCTTAGCGCAAGGAGAGAAAGGCTACACCTTC. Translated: CASSLAQGEKGYTF.

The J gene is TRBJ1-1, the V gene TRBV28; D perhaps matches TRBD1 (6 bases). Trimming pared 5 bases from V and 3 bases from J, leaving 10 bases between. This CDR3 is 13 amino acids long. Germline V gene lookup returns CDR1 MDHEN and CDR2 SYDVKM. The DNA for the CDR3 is TGTGCCAGCAGTCCTGGACAGCACACTGAAGCTTTCTTT. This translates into CASSPGQHTEAFF.

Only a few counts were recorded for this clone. The CDR3 loop is CASSYLVGAVDEKLFF. For the CDR3, the DNA is TGTGCCAGCAGCTACCTAGTAGGGGCGGTAGATGAAAAACTGTTTTTT. The chain joins TRBV12-1 to TRBJ1-4; TRBD1 is the table's D call and was not checked against the DNA. TRBV12-1 is termed a pseudogene. The CDR3 is made up of 16 amino acids.

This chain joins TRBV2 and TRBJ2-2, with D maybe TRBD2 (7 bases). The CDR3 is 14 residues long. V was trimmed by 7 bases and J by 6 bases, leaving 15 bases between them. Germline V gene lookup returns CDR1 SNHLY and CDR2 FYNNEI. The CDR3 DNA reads TGTGCCAGCATGGGGGGGCCCGGCGCCGGGGAGCTGTTTTTT. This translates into CASMGGPGAGELFF.

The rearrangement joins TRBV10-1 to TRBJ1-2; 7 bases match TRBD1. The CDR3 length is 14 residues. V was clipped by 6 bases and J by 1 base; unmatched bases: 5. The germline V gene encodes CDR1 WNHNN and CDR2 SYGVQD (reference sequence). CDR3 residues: CASSGTVINYGYTF. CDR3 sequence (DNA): TGCGCCAGCAGCGGGACAGTTATTAACTATGGCTACACCTTC.

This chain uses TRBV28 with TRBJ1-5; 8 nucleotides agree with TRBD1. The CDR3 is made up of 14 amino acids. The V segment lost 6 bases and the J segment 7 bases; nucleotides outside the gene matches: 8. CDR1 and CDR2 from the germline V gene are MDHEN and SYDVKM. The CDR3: CASRDTGGGQPQHF. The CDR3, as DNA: TGTGCCAGCAGAGACACAGGGGGGGGACAGCCCCAGCATTTT.

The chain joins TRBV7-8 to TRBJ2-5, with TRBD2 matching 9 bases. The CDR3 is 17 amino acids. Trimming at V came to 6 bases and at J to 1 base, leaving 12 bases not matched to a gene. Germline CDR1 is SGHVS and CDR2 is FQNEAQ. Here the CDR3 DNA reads TGTGCCAGCAGGAAGAGGGCGGGGGGGACCTTCCAAGAGACCCAGTACTTC. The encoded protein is CASRKRAGGTFQETQYF. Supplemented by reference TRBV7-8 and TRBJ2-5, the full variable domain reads GAGVSQSPRYKVAKRGQDVALRCDPISGHVSLFWYQQALGQGPEFLTYFQNEAQLDKSGLPSDRFFAERPEGSVSTLKIQRTQQEDSAVYLCASRKRAGGTFQETQYFGPGTRLLVL.

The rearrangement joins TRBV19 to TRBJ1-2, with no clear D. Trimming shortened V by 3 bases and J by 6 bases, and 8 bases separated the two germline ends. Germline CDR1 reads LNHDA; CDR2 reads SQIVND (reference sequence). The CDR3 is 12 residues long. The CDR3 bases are TGTGCCAGTAGTATGGGCAGGAATGGCTACACCTTC. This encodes CASSMGRNGYTF. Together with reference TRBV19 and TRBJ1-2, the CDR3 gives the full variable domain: DGGITQSPKYLFRKEGQNVTLSCEQNLNHDAMYWYRQDPGQGLRLIYYSQIVNDFQKGDIAEGYSVSREKKESFPLTVTSAQKNPTAFYLCASSMGRNGYTFGSGTRLTVV.

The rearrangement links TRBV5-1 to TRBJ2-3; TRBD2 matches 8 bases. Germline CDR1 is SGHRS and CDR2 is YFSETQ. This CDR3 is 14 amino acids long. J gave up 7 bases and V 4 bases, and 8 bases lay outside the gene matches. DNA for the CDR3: TGCGCCAGCAGCCCTGCTGCGGGGGGCCATACGCAGTATTTT. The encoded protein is CASSPAAGGHTQYF.

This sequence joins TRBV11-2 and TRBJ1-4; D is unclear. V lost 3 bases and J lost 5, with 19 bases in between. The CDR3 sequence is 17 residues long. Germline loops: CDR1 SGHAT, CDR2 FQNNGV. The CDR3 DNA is TGTGCCAGCAGCTTGTTCGGCAGCGGATTACCCAATGAAAAACTGTTTTTT. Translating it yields CASSLFGSGLPNEKLFF.

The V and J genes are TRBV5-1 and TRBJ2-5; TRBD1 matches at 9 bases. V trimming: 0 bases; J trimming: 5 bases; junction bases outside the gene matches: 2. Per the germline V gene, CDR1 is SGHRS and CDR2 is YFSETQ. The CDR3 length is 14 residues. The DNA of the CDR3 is TGCGCCAGCAGCTTGGGAGGACAGGGGGAGACCCAGTACTTC. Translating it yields CASSLGGQGETQYF.

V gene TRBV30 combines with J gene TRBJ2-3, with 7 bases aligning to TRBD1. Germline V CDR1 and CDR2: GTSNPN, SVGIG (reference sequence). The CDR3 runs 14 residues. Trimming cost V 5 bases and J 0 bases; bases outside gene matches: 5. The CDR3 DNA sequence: TGTGCCTGGGGCGAGGGGGCTAGCACAGATACGCAGTATTTT. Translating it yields CAWGEGASTDTQYF.

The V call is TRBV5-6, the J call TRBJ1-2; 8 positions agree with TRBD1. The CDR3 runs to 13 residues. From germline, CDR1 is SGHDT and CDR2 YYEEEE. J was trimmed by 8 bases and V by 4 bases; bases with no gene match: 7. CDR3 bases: TGTGCCAGCAGCCTAGGACAGGGAGGCGGCTACACCTTC. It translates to CASSLGQGGGYTF.

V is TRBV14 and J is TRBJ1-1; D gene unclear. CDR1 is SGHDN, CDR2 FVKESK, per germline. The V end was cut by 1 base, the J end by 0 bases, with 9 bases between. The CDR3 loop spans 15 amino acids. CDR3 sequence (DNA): TGTGCCAGCAGCCAAGTTCCGGGAGTGAACACTGAAGCTTTCTTT. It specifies CASSQVPGVNTEAFF.

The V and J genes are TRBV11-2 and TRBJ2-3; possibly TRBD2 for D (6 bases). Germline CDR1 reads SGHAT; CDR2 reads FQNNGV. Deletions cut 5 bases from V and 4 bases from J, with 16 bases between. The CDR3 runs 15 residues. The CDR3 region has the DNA TGTGCCAGCAGCCCATGTAGCGGCCCCCCAGATACGCAGTATTTT. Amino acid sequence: CASSPCSGPPDTQYF.

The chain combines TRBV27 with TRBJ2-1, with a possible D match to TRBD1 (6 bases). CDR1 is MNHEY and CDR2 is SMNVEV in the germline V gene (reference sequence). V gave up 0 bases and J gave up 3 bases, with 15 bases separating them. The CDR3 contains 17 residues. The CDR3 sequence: CASSLSPPGQLYNEQFF. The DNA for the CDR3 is TGTGCCAGCAGTTTATCGCCCCCGGGACAACTCTACAATGAGCAGTTCTTC.